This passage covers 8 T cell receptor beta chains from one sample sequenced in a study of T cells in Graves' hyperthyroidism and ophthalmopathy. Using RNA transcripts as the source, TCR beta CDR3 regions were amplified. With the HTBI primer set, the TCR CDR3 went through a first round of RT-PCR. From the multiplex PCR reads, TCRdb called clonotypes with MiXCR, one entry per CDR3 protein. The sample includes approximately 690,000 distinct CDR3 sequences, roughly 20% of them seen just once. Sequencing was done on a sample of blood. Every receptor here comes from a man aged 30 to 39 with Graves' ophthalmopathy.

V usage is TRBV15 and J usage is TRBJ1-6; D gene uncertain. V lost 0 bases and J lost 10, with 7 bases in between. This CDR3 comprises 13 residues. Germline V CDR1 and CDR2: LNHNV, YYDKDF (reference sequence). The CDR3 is CATSRDSGSPLHF. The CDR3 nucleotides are TGTGCCACCAGCAGAGATAGCGGGTCACCCCTCCACTTT.

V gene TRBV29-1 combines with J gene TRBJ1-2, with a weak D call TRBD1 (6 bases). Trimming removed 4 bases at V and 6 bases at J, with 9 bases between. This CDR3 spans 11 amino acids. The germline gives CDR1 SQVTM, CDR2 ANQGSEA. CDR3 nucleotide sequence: TGCAGCGTTGGGGGGGCCCATGGCTACACCTTC. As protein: CSVGGAHGYTF.

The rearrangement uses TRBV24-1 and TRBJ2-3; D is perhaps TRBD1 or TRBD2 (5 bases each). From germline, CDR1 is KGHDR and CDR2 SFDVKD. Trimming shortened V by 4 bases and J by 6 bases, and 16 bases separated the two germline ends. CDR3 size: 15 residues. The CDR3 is CATSEERDPDDTQYF. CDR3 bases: TGTGCCACCAGTGAGGAACGGGACCCAGATGATACGCAGTATTTT.

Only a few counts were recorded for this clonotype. The CDR3 loop is CASSPLGSLRMNTEAFF. The CDR3 DNA reads TGTGCCAGCTCACCATTGGGCAGCCTAAGGATGAACACTGAAGCTTTCTTT. The rearrangement joins TRBV18 to TRBJ1-1; D gene unclear. Deletions cut 2 bases from V and 0 bases from J, with 16 bases between. This CDR3 has 17 amino acids. Germline CDR1 reads KGHSH; CDR2 reads LQKENI.

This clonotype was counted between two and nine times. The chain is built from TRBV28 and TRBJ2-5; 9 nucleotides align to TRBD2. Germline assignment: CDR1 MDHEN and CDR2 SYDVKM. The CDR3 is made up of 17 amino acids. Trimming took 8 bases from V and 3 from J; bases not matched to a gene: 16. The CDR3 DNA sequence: TGTGCCAGCGGAGGAGTAGCGGGAGCATTTTTTAAAGAGACCCAGTACTTC. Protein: CASGGVAGAFFKETQYF.

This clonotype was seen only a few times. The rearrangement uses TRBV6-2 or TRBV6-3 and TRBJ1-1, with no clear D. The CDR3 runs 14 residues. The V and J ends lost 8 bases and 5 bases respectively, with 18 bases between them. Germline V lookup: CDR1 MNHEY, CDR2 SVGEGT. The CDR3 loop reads CASRPSGRLTEAFF. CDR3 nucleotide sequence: TGTGCCAGCCGACCTAGCGGACGGTTGACTGAAGCTTTCTTT.

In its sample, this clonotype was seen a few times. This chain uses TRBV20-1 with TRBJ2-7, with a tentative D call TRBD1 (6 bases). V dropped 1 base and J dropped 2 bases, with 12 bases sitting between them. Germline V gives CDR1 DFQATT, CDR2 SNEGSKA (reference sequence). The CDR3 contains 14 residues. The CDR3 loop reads CSARGETGPYEQYF. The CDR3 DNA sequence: TGCAGTGCTAGAGGCGAGACAGGACCCTACGAGCAGTACTTC.

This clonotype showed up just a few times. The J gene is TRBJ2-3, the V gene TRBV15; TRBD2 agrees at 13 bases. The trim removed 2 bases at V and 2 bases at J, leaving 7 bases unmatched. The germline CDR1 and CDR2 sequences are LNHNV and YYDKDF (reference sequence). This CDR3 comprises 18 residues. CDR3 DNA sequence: TGTGCCACCAGCAGACCCCTGGGACTAGCGGGAATCACAGATACGCAGTATTTT. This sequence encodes CATSRPLGLAGITDTQYF.